The T cell receptor beta chain under discussion was sequenced for a study of blood T cell repertoires in COVID-19 (dated by TCRdb to the early 2020s). With regard to the full study: The collaborator samples originated in the United States, Italy and Spain and spanned the acute and convalescent phases of COVID-19. The material from the prospective study consisted of cDNA or gDNA derived from T cells, B-cell-depleted T cells, or PBMCs. Deeply sampled blood TCRbeta repertoires from subjects exposed to, actively infected with, or recovered from COVID-19 were included in the dataset. The repertoires were made available in a free public database intended to serve as a resource for research on the immune response to SARS-CoV-2. The samples were drawn from two sources: the first 160 participants of the ongoing ImmuneRACE study, and fewer than 1,500 subjects contributed by 6 global collaborators. Sample metadata almost always included a de-identified subject ID, COVID-19 status, age in years and sex. Where available, HLA class I and class II types were obtained from metadata supplied by the sample provider rather than from assay-based typing.

TCRbeta CDR3 regions were amplified from genomic DNA by means of the immunoSEQ Assay, a bias-controlled multiplex PCR. On the authors' methods: Nucleated cell counts per sample were estimated from amplification of reference gene primers within the assay. To quantify the absolute abundance of each unique TCRbeta CDR3 rearrangement, sequence reads were collapsed and filtered. For each sample, productive Simpson clonality was calculated as the square root of Simpson's diversity index over productive rearrangements. In its TCRdb copy, this immuneACCESS table keeps in-frame sequences only and misses some clones. Where compared with another copy, unresolved V genes explain less than half of these, and the others have no known cause. From that table come the V and J calls and clone size; the DNA was used to work out D and trimming. Counted in this sample were 300,000 or so clones; 90% of them appeared once. Less than 3.5% of the sample is taken by the ten largest.

One collaborating source in Seattle enrolled patients while the patients were actively infected and followed the patients over time throughout the course of disease. Whole blood was collected in K2EDTA tubes by collaborating institutions according to the institutions' own protocols. For TCRbeta analysis, collaborators shipped samples in one of three forms: frozen whole blood, isolated PBMCs, or DNA extracted from either of those sample types. Broad study findings and their caveats: How much clinical and demographic metadata was included differed by source and by participant, and the metadata was provided uncurated.

V and J lose 5 bases and 8 bases, and a span of 18 bases separates them. The CDR3 holds 14 amino acids from the cysteine to the phenylalanine. The only DNA kept is the CDR3, 42 bases in frame from the first base. From the germline V gene (reference sequence), CDR1 is MNHNY and CDR2 is SVGAGI. As regards this clone: No cognate antigen has been identified for it. Qualities for individual bases were not recorded, and no much larger clone is one base off.

The sample was peripheral blood. This clonotype originated in a woman in her 30s with COVID-19, enrolled during active disease. The chain joins TRBV6-6 to TRBJ1-2; perhaps TRBD1 is the D gene, with 5 bases matching. The sequenced DNA is TGTGCCAGCAGTGGGACTCGGGGCGGATACGGCTACACCTTC. It specifies CASSGTRGGYGYTF.